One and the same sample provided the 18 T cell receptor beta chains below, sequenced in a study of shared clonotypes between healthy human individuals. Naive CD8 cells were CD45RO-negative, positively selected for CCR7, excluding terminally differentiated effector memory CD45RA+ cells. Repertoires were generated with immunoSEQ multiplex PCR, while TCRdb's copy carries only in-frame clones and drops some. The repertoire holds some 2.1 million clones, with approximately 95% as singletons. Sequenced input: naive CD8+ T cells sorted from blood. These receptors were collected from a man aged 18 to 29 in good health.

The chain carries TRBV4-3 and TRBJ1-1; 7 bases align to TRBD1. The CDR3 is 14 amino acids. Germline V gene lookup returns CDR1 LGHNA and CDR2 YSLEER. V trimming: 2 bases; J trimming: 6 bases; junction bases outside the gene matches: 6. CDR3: CASSQTEGAAEAFF. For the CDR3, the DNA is TGCGCCAGCAGCCAAACTGAGGGGGCGGCTGAAGCTTTCTTT.

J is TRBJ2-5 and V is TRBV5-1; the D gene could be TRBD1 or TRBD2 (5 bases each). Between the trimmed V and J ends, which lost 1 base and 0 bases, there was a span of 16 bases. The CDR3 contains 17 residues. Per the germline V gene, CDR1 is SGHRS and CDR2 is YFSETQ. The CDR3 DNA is TGCGCCAGCAGCTTGTTGGGACCGACCAGTTACCAAGAGACCCAGTACTTC. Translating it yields CASSLLGPTSYQETQYF.

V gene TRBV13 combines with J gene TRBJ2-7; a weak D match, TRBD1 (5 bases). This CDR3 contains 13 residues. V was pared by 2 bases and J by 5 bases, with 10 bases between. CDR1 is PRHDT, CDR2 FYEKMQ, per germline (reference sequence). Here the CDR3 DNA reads TGTGCCAGCAGCTTAAATTCAGGGCACGAGCAGTACTTC. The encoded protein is CASSLNSGHEQYF.

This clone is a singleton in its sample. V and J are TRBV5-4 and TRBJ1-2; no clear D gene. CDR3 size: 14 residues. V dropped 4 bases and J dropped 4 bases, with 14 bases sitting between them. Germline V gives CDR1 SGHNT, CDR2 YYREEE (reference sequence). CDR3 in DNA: TGTGCCAGCAGCGGATCCCGGGATGTCTATGGCTACACCTTC. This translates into CASSGSRDVYGYTF. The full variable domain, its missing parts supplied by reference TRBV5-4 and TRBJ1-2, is ETGVTQSPTHLIKTRGQQVTLRCSSQSGHNTVSWYQQALGQGPQFIFQYYREEENGRGNFPPRFSGLQFPNYSSELNVNALELDDSALYLCASSGSRDVYGYTFGSGTRLTVV.

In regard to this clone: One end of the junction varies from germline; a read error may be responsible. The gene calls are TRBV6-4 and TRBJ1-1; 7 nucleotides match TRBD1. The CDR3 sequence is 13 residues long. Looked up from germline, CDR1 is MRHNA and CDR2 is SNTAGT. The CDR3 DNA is TGTGCCAGCAGGCCGACAGGGAACGCTGAAGCTTTCTTT. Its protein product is CASRPTGNAEAFF.

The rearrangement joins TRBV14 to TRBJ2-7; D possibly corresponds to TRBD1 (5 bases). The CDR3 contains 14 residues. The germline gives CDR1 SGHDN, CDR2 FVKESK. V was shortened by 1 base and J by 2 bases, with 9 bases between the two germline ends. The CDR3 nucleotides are TGTGCCAGCAGCCAAGGAGACAGCCCCTACGAGCAGTACTTC. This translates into CASSQGDSPYEQYF.

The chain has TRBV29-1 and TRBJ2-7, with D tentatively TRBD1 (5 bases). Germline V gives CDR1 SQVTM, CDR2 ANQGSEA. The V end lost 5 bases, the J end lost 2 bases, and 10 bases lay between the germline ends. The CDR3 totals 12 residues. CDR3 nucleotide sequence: TGCAGCGTTAGTGACAGCGCCTACGAGCAGTACTTC. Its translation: CSVSDSAYEQYF.

The CDR3 sequence: CASSNPRDSTYEQYF. CDR3 bases: TGTGCCAGTAGTAACCCCCGGGACAGCACCTACGAGCAGTACTTC. The chain recombines TRBV19 with TRBJ2-7; 7 bases align to TRBD1. The CDR3 is 15 amino acids. From germline, CDR1 is LNHDA and CDR2 SQIVND (reference sequence). V trimming: 4 bases; J trimming: 2 bases; junction bases outside the gene matches: 8.

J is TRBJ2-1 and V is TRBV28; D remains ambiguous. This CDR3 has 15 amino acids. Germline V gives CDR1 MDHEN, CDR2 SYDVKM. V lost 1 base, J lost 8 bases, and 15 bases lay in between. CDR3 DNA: TGTGCCAGCAGTTTATCCGCAGGCTCCATCGATGAGCAGTTCTTC. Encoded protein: CASSLSAGSIDEQFF.

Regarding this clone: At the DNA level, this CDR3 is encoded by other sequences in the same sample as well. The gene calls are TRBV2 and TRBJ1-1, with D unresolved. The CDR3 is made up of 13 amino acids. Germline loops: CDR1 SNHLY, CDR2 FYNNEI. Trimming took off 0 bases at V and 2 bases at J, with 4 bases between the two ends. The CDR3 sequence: CASSEAGNTEAFF. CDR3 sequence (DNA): TGTGCCAGCAGTGAAGCGGGAAACACTGAAGCTTTCTTT.

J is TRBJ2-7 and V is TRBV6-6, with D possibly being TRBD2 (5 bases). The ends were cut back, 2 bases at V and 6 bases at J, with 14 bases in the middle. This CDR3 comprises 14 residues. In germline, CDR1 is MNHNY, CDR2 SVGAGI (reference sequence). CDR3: CASSYIDGGREQYF. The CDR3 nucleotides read TGTGCCAGCAGTTACATTGACGGCGGGCGCGAGCAGTACTTC.

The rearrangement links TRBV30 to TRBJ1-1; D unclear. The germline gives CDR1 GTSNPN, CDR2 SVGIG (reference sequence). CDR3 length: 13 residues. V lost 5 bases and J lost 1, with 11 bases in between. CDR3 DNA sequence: TGTGCCTGGGGGGAGGATAGGAACACTGAAGCTTTCTTT. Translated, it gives CAWGEDRNTEAFF.

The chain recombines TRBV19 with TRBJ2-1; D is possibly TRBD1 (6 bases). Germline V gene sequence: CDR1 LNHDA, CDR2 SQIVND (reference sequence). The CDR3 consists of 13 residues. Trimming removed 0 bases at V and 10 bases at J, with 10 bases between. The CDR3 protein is CASSIDRGQEQFF. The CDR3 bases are TGTGCCAGTAGTATAGATCGGGGACAAGAGCAGTTCTTC.

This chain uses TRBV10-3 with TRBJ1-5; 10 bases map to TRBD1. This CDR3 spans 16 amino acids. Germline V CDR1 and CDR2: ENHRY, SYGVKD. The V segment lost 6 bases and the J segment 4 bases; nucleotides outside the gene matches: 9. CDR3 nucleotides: TGTGCCATCAGAGTTAAGACAGGGGGCCTTAATCAGCCCCAGCATTTT. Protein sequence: CAIRVKTGGLNQPQHF.

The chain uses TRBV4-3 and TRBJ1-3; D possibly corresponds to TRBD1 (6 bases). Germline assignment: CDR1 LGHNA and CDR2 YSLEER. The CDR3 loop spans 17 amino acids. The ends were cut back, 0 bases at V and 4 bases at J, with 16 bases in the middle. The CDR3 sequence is CASSQDLARGYGNTIYF. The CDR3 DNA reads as TGCGCCAGCAGCCAAGATCTCGCCAGGGGTTACGGAAACACCATATATTTT.

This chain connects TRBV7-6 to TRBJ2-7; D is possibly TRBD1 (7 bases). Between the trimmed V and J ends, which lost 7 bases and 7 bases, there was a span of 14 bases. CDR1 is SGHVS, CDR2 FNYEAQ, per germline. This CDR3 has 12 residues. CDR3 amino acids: CASTEQGGEQYF. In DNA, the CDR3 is TGTGCCAGCACCGAGCAGGGGGGTGAGCAGTACTTC.

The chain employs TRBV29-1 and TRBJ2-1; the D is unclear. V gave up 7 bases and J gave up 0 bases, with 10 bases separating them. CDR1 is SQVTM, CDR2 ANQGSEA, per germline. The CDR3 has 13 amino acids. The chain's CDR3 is CSGLSSSYNEQFF. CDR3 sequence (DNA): TGCAGCGGTCTCTCGAGCTCCTACAATGAGCAGTTCTTC.

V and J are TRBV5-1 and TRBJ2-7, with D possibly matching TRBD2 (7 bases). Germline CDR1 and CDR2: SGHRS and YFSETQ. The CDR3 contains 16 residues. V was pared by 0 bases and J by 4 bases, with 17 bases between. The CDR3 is CASSLGGGGPLYEQYF. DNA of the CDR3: TGCGCCAGCAGCTTGGGGGGCGGGGGCCCCCTGTACGAGCAGTACTTC.